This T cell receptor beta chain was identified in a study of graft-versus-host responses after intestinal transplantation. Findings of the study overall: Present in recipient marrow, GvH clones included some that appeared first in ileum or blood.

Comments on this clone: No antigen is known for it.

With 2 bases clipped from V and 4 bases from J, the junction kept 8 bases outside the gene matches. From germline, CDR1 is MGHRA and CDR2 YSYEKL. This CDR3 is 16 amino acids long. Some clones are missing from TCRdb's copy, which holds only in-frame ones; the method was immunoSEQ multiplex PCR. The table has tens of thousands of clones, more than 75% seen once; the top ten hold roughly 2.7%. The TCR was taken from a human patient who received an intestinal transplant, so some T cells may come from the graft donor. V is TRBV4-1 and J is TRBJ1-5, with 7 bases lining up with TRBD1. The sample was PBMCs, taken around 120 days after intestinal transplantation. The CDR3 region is CASSQTGARGNQPQHF. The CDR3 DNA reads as TGCGCCAGCAGCCAAACAGGGGCCCGAGGTAATCAGCCCCAGCATTTT.